A single sample is the source of the 18 T cell receptor beta chains below, sequenced in a study of control samples from healthy donors and cancer patients (dated by TCRdb to the early 2020s). The library came from the immunoSEQ multiplex PCR assay. TCRdb stores this immuneACCESS table with in-frame sequences only. Part of the clones is absent; in the studies checked, under half of the shortfall reflects unresolved V genes, and no reason is known for the rest. In this sample's table one finds under 200,000 clones. The ten most abundant clones make up less than 2.5% of the sample. Sequencing used blood. Receptors originate from a young woman in good health.

The chain joins TRBV3-1 (or the pseudogene TRBV3-2) to TRBJ1-2, with a possible D match to TRBD1 (5 bases). CDR3 length equals 15 residues. CDR1 is LGHDT, CDR2 YNNKEL, per germline (reference sequence). V lost 4 bases and J 5 bases, leaving 17 bases between the germline ends. The CDR3 here is CASSPLGAVGYGYTF. CDR3 coding DNA: TGTGCCAGCAGCCCGCTAGGGGCGGTGGGATATGGCTACACCTTC.

This chain joins TRBV27 and TRBJ1-2; a possible D gene is TRBD1 (5 bases). CDR1 MNHEY and CDR2 SMNVEV come from the germline V gene (reference sequence). This CDR3 has 16 amino acids. Deletions cut 5 bases from V and 0 bases from J, with 16 bases between. The CDR3 bases are TGTGCCAGCAGTGACCGGGGGACCTTTACTAACTATGGCTACACCTTC. Amino acids: CASSDRGTFTNYGYTF.

V usage is TRBV3-1 (or the pseudogene TRBV3-2) and J usage is TRBJ2-6; D is possibly TRBD2 (6 bases). Between the trimmed V and J ends, which lost 2 bases and 4 bases, there was a span of 9 bases. Germline V gives CDR1 LGHDT, CDR2 YNNKEL (reference sequence). The CDR3 consists of 15 residues. CDR3 loop: CASSQSSAGANVLTF. In DNA form, the CDR3 reads TGTGCCAGCAGCCAATCTAGCGCCGGGGCCAACGTCCTGACTTTC.

The chain combines TRBV5-1 with TRBJ2-1; 7 nucleotides match TRBD2. In germline, CDR1 is SGHRS, CDR2 YFSETQ. J lost 2 bases, V lost 1 base, and 12 bases had no gene match. The CDR3 has 18 amino acids. The DNA for the CDR3 is TGCGCCAGCAGCTTGAAGCAGCGGGGCTTCGTAACCTACAATGAGCAGTTCTTC. This encodes CASSLKQRGFVTYNEQFF.

The V and J genes are TRBV15 and TRBJ1-1; no reliable D call. Germline assignment: CDR1 LNHNV and CDR2 YYDKDF (reference sequence). V was trimmed by 4 bases and J by 3 bases, leaving 18 bases between them. The CDR3 sequence is 16 residues long. In nucleotides, the CDR3 is TGTGCCACCAGCAATTACGTCTGGGGAAGAGACACTGAAGCTTTCTTT. Translating gives CATSNYVWGRDTEAFF.

The chain combines TRBV27 with TRBJ2-1, with 10 bases identical to TRBD2. V lost 1 base, J lost 0 bases, and 3 bases stayed unmatched. This CDR3 spans 17 amino acids. Germline-derived CDR1 and CDR2 are MNHEY and SMNVEV (reference sequence). CDR3 residues: CASSLFSSGSSYNEQFF. The CDR3 DNA follows: TGTGCCAGCAGTTTATTCTCTAGCGGGAGCTCCTACAATGAGCAGTTCTTC.

The chain couples TRBV4-1 to TRBJ1-6; 7 bases are shared with TRBD1. Germline values: CDR1 MGHRA, CDR2 YSYEKL. The V and J ends lost 4 bases and 0 bases, in that order; junction bases with no gene match: 0. The CDR3 loop spans 15 amino acids. The CDR3 spells CASSRQGSYNSPLHF. The CDR3 DNA reads TGCGCCAGCAGCCGACAGGGCTCCTATAATTCACCCCTCCACTTT.

V and J are TRBV2 and TRBJ1-5; D perhaps matches TRBD1 (5 bases). Germline CDR1 is SNHLY and CDR2 is FYNNEI. The CDR3 extends over 12 amino acids. Trimming stripped 7 bases from V and 7 bases from J, with 11 bases between. The CDR3 region is CASKGDGQPQHF. In DNA, the CDR3 is TGTGCCAGCAAAGGGGATGGGCAGCCCCAGCATTTT. Variable domain in full (rest from reference TRBV2 and TRBJ1-5): EPEVTQTPSHQVTQMGQEVILRCVPISNHLYFYWYRQILGQKVEFLVSFYNNEISEKSEIFDDQFSVERPDGSNFTLKIRSTKLEDSAMYFCASKGDGQPQHFGDGTRLSIL.

The V gene is TRBV29-1, the J gene TRBJ1-1; TRBD1 is a possible D gene (5 bases). With 6 bases removed from V and 10 bases from J, the gap between germline ends came to 15 bases. The CDR3 has 11 amino acids. Germline V lookup: CDR1 SQVTM, CDR2 ANQGSEA. The CDR3 sequence is CSVLGVLGAFF. CDR3 DNA: TGCAGCGTGTTAGGGGTATTGGGAGCTTTCTTT.

In DNA, the CDR3 is TGTGCCAGCAGTCCCCAGTACGAGCAGTACTTC. It codes for CASSPQYEQYF. The V call is TRBV28, the J call TRBJ2-7; D gene uncertain. The V end lost 5 bases, the J end lost 4 bases, and 6 bases lay between the germline ends. The length of the CDR3 is 11 residues. Germline CDR1 and CDR2: MDHEN and SYDVKM.

The V and J genes are TRBV7-9 and TRBJ2-7; either TRBD1 or TRBD2 may supply D (5 bases each). CDR1 SEHNR and CDR2 FQNEAQ come from the germline V gene (reference sequence). V was cut by 4 bases and J by 3 bases, with 13 bases left in between. The CDR3 length is 14 residues. CDR3 loop: CASSSTRDRYEQYF. The CDR3 region has the DNA TGTGCCAGCAGCTCTACTCGGGACCGCTACGAGCAGTACTTC.

The chain employs TRBV5-6 and TRBJ2-7; D is undetermined. Germline CDR1 and CDR2: SGHDT and YYEEEE. The CDR3 runs to 12 residues. Between the trimmed V and J ends, which lost 7 bases and 4 bases, there was a span of 12 bases. Here the CDR3 reads CASGQMGYEQYF. The CDR3 nucleotides read TGTGCCAGCGGCCAGATGGGGTACGAGCAGTACTTC.

The V and J genes are TRBV28 and TRBJ1-2; D gene ambiguous. Germline V gene data show CDR1 as MDHEN and CDR2 as SYDVKM. The CDR3 totals 13 residues. V gave up 8 bases and J gave up 4 bases, with 14 bases separating them. The CDR3 nucleotides are TGTGCCAGCCACGGGGAGAAATTCTATGGCTACACCTTC. Translation: CASHGEKFYGYTF.

This sequence joins TRBV2 and TRBJ1-2; D not resolved. Germline values: CDR1 SNHLY, CDR2 FYNNEI. Trimming removed 0 bases at V and 7 bases at J, with 6 bases between. The length of the CDR3 is 12 residues. The DNA for the CDR3 is TGTGCCAGCAGTGAAGCGCTTGGTGGCTACACCTTC. Translation: CASSEALGGYTF.

The chain couples TRBV28 to TRBJ1-3; no firm D call. Germline values: CDR1 MDHEN, CDR2 SYDVKM. Trimming left V 4 bases short and J 0 bases short, with 7 bases between. CDR3 length: 14 residues. Here the CDR3 DNA reads TGTGCCAGCAGTTCCCCGACCTCTGGAAACACCATATATTTT. It encodes CASSSPTSGNTIYF.

The chain joins TRBV4-1 to TRBJ1-4; 8 bases align to TRBD1. V lost 5 bases, J lost 3 bases, and 5 bases stayed unmatched. The CDR3 is 15 amino acids. CDR1 MGHRA and CDR2 YSYEKL come from the germline V gene. CDR3 nucleotides: TGCGCCAGCAGCTCCGGACAGGGAGCTAATGAAAAACTGTTTTTT. Residues: CASSSGQGANEKLFF.

V gene TRBV11-3 combines with J gene TRBJ2-7; possible D gene TRBD2, 5 bases. CDR3 size: 11 residues. V was cut by 5 bases and J by 3 bases, with 5 bases left in between. CDR1 and CDR2 from the germline V gene are SGHNT and YENEEA. CDR3 sequence reads: CASSRDYEQYF. The DNA of the CDR3 is TGTGCCAGCAGCCGGGACTACGAGCAGTACTTC. The whole variable domain, filled in from reference TRBV11-3 and TRBJ2-7, reads EAGVVQSPRYKIIEKKQPVAFWCNPISGHNTLYWYLQNLGQGPELLIRYENEEAVDDSQLPKDRFSAERLKGVDSTLKIQPAELGDSAVYLCASSRDYEQYFGPGTRLTVT.

The chain joins TRBV28 to TRBJ1-5, with D uncertain. The V gene's germline CDR1 is MDHEN and CDR2 SYDVKM. The CDR3 has 14 amino acids. V lost 7 bases to trimming and J lost 3 bases, with 13 bases between them. The CDR3 region is CASTLHDTNQPQHF. The CDR3 DNA follows: TGTGCCAGCACCCTTCACGACACCAATCAGCCCCAGCATTTT.